The 10 T cell receptor beta chains reported below all come from one sample, sequenced in a study of regulatory T cells in long-lasting Graves disease. Relying on iRepertoire HTBI primers and Arm-PCR of CDR3 regions, the team built TCR beta libraries. Each CDR3 protein is one row after TCRdb ran MiXCR on the multiplex PCR reads. The repertoire has around 500,000 distinct CDR3 sequences, roughly 13% of them found once; the top ten carry 10%. Time point meaning: newly diagnosed GD, antithyroid drugs for less than 3 months. Preparation of the TCR library used RNA extracted from PBMCs. A further study also used this sample, focusing on T cells in Graves' hyperthyroidism and ophthalmopathy.

The material was peripheral blood mononuclear cells (PBMCs), obtained at new diagnosis, from a patient treated with antithyroid drugs. These receptors originate from a man under 40 with Graves disease.

Concerning this clonotype: A much bigger clone sits one base away, suggesting this may be a read error. The chain links TRBV20-1 to TRBJ2-5, with 8 bases matching TRBD1. The CDR3 covers 15 residues. Germline loops: CDR1 DFQATT, CDR2 SNEGSKA (reference sequence). The DNA of the CDR3 is TGCAGTGCTGCCACGGACAGGGAGTTTGGGGAGACCCGGTACTTC. Its translation: CSAATDREFGETRYF.

Ten or more counts support this clonotype. The V and J genes are TRBV11-2 and TRBJ2-1, with 13 bases matching TRBD2. Germline lookup yields CDR1 SGHAT and CDR2 FQNNGV. The CDR3 spans 14 residues. V shed 5 bases, J shed 12 bases, and the junction held 7 bases outside the gene matches. Here the CDR3 DNA reads TGTGCCAGCAGCCTAGGACTAGCGGGAGAGGCGCAGTTCTTC. As protein: CASSLGLAGEAQFF.

This clonotype was recorded a few times. The rearrangement uses TRBV5-5 and TRBJ2-7, with TRBD1 matching over 7 bases. This CDR3 contains 15 residues. Germline loops: CDR1 SGHKS, CDR2 YYEKEE (reference sequence). V was pared by 6 bases and J by 0 bases, with 9 bases of the junction left unmatched. CDR3 residues: CASKIQGMSSYEQYF. As DNA, the CDR3 is TGTGCCAGCAAGATACAGGGGATGAGCTCCTACGAGCAGTACTTC.

The CDR3 nucleotides are TGTGCCAGCAGCTTCCGACGGGCGGCGGGAGAAGAGACCCAGTACTTC. Translation: CASSFRRAAGEETQYF. The gene calls are TRBV11-2 and TRBJ2-5; 7 bases are a match to TRBD2. Germline V gives CDR1 SGHAT, CDR2 FQNNGV. Trimming took 3 bases from V and 3 from J; bases not matched to a gene: 10. The CDR3 has 16 amino acids.

This clonotype occurred a few times. The chain joins TRBV11-3 to TRBJ2-7; 8 positions agree with TRBD1. The CDR3 length is 14 residues. J was trimmed by 6 bases and V by 5 bases; bases with no gene match: 9. Germline V lookup: CDR1 SGHNT, CDR2 YENEEA. The CDR3 DNA follows: TGTGCCAGCAGCCCCGGACAGGGCTCAGGCGAGCAGTACTTC. The encoded protein is CASSPGQGSGEQYF.

The sample holds many counts of this clonotype. In nucleotides, the CDR3 is TGCAGTGCTAGACTAGGGATCACAGATACGCAGTATTTT. As protein: CSARLGITDTQYF. The chain combines TRBV20-1 with TRBJ2-3; unclear D gene. The CDR3 is made up of 13 amino acids. Germline V gene lookup returns CDR1 DFQATT and CDR2 SNEGSKA (reference sequence). The V end lost 2 bases, the J end lost 2 bases, and 8 bases lay between the germline ends.

This clonotype was found many times. The chain links TRBV29-1 to TRBJ2-2, with 14 bases fitting TRBD2. The CDR3 runs 19 residues. Germline V gene sequence: CDR1 SQVTM, CDR2 ANQGSEA. V trimming: 5 bases; J trimming: 4 bases; junction bases outside the gene matches: 15. CDR3 DNA sequence: TGCAGCGTTTCTCTCACGGGACTAGCGGGAGTCAGTGTCACCGGGGAGCTGTTTTTT. It encodes CSVSLTGLAGVSVTGELFF.

J is TRBJ2-1 and V is TRBV15, with 12 bases identical to TRBD2. The germline V gene has CDR1 LNHNV and CDR2 YYDKDF (reference sequence). Trimming cost V 0 bases and J 9 bases; bases outside gene matches: 3. The length of the CDR3 is 15 residues. The CDR3 DNA is TGTGCCACCAGCAGAGATCGACTAGCGGGAGTTGAGCAGTTCTTC. Residues: CATSRDRLAGVEQFF.

The chain recombines TRBV24-1 with TRBJ2-5; 12 bases are a match to TRBD2. Germline V CDR1 and CDR2: KGHDR, SFDVKD. J gave up 1 base and V 4 bases, and 3 bases lay outside the gene matches. CDR3 length: 16 amino acids. CDR3 sequence reads: CATSDTGLAGQETQYF. Written as DNA, the CDR3 is TGTGCCACCAGTGACACGGGACTAGCGGGCCAAGAGACCCAGTACTTC.

This clonotype was counted ten times or more. The CDR3 sequence is CASSLAKDTQYF. CDR3 bases: TGTGCCAGCAGCTTAGCGAAGGATACGCAGTATTTT. The V and J genes are TRBV7-2 and TRBJ2-3; D unresolved. CDR1 and CDR2 from the germline V gene are SGHTA and FQGNSA. This CDR3 is 12 amino acids long. Trimming took off 0 bases at V and 6 bases at J, with 4 bases between the two ends.